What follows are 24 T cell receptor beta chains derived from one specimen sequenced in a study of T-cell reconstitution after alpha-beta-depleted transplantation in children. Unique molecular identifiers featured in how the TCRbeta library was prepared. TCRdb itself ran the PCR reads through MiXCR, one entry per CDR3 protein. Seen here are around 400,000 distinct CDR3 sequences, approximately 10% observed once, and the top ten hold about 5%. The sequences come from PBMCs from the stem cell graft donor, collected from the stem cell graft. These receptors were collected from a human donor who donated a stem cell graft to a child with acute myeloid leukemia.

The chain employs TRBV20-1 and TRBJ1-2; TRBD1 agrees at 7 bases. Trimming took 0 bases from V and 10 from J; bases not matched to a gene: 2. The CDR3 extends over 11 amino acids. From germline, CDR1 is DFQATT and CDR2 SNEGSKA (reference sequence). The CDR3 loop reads CSARDQGVYTF. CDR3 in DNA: TGCAGTGCTAGAGATCAGGGGGTCTACACCTTC.

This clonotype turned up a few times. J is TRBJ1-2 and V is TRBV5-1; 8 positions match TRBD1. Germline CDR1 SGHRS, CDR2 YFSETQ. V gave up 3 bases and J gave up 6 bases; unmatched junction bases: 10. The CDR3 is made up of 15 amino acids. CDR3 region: CASSSAPGQVDGYTF. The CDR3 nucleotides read TGCGCCAGCAGCTCCGCGCCGGGACAGGTGGATGGCTACACCTTC.

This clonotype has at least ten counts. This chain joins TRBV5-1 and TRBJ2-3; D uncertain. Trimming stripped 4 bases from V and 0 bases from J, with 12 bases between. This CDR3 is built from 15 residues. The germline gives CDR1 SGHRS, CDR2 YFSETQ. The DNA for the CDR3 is TGCGCCAGCAGCCAAACCCTACAGAGCACAGATACGCAGTATTTT. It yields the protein CASSQTLQSTDTQYF.

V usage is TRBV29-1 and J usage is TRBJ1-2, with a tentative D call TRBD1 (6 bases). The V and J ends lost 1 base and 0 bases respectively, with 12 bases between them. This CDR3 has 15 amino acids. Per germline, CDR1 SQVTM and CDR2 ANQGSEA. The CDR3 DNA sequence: TGCAGCGTTGAAGTGTGGACAGAGGCTAACTATGGCTACACCTTC. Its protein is CSVEVWTEANYGYTF.

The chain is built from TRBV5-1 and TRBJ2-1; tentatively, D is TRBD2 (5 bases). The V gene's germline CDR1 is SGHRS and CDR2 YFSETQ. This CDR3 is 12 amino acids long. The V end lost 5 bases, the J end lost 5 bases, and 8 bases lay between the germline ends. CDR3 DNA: TGCGCCAGCAGAAAGGAGGACAATGAGCAGTTCTTC. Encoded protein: CASRKEDNEQFF.

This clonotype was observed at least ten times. For the CDR3, the DNA is TGTGCCATCAGTGCCGACACAGATACGCAGTATTTT. Residues: CAISADTDTQYF. J is TRBJ2-3 and V is TRBV10-3; D gene uncertain. The CDR3 has 12 amino acids. The germline CDR1 and CDR2 sequences are ENHRY and SYGVKD. The V end lost 4 bases, the J end lost 2 bases, and 4 bases lay between the germline ends.

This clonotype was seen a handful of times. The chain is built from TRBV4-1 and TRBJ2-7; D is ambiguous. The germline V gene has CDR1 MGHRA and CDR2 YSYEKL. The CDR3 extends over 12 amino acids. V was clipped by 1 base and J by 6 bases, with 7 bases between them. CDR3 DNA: TGCGCCAGCAGCCAAGCCCGACCCGAGCAGTACGTC. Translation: CASSQARPEQYV.

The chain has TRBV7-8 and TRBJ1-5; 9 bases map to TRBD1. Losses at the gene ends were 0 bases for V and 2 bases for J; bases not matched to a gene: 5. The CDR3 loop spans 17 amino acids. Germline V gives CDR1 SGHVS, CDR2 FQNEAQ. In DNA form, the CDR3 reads TGTGCCAGCAGCTTAGCGTTCCGGGACAGGGGCAATCAGCCCCAGCATTTT. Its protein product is CASSLAFRDRGNQPQHF.

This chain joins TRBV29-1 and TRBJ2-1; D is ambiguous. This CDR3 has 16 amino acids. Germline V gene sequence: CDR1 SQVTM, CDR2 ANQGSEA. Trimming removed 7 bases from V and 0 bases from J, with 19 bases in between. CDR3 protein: CSAETADQSSYNEQFF. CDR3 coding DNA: TGCAGCGCCGAAACGGCCGATCAAAGCTCCTACAATGAGCAGTTCTTC.

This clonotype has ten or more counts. CDR3 sequence (DNA): TGCGCCAGCAGCCCGACAGGGTTAGGCAATCAGCCCCAGCATTTT. Encoded protein: CASSPTGLGNQPQHF. V gene TRBV5-1 combines with J gene TRBJ1-5, with 7 nucleotides matching TRBD1. Germline-derived CDR1 and CDR2 are SGHRS and YFSETQ. V shed 4 bases, J shed 2 bases, and the junction held 6 bases outside the gene matches. The CDR3 runs to 15 residues.

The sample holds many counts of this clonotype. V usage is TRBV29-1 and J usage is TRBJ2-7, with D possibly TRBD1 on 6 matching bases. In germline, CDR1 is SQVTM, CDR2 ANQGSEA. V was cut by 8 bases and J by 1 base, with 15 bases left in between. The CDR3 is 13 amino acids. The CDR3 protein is CSPPGVLSYEQYF. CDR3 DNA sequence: TGCAGCCCCCCAGGGGTCCTATCCTACGAGCAGTACTTC.

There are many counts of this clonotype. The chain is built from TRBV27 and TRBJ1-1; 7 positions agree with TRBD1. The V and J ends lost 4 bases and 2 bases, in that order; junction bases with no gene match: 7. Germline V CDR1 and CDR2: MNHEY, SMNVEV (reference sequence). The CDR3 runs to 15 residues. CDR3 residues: CASSWAGTDNTEAFF. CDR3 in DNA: TGTGCCAGCAGTTGGGCCGGGACAGACAACACTGAAGCTTTCTTT.

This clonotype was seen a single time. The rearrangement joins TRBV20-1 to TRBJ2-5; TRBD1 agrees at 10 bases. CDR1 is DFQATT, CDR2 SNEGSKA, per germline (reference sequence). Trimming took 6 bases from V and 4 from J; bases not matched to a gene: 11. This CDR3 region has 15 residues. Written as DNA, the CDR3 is TGCAGTGCCTCCCCCGGACAGGGGGGGCGAGAGACCCAGTACTTC. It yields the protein CSASPGQGGRETQYF.

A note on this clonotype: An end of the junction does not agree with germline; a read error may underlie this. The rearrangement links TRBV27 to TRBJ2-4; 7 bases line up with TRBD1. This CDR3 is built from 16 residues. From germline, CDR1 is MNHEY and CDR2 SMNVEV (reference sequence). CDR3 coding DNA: TGTGCCACCAGTCAGTGGACAGGTCTAGCCAAAAACATTCAGTACTTC. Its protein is CATSQWTGLAKNIQYF.

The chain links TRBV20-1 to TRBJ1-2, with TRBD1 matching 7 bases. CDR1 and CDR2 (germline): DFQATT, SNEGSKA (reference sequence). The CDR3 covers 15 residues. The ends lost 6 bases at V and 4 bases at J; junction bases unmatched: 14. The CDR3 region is CSAPRGRGLGYGYTF. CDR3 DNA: TGCAGTGCCCCCCGGGGCAGGGGGTTGGGCTATGGCTACACCTTC.

This CDR3 reads CASSRAKQGNEQFF. The CDR3 DNA reads TGTGCCAGCAGTAGAGCAAAACAGGGCAATGAGCAGTTCTTC. The chain recombines TRBV6-2 or TRBV6-3 with TRBJ2-1; D perhaps matches TRBD1 (6 bases). V lost 5 bases, J lost 6 bases, and 14 bases lay in between. Per the germline V gene, CDR1 is MNHEY and CDR2 is SVGEGT. This CDR3 is 14 amino acids long.

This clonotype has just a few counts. In DNA form, the CDR3 reads TGCAGTGCACTTCGTCAGGGAGTGTGGAATTCACCCCTCCACTTT. Protein product: CSALRQGVWNSPLHF. The chain links TRBV20-1 to TRBJ1-6, with D tentatively TRBD1 (5 bases). The V end was cut by 6 bases, the J end by 7 bases, with 19 bases between. The CDR3 runs to 15 residues. Germline CDR1 is DFQATT and CDR2 is SNEGSKA (reference sequence).

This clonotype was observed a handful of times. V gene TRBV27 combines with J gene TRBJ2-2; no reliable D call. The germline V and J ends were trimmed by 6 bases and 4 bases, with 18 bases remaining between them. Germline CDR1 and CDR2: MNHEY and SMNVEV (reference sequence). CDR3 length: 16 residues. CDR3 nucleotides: TGTGCCAGCAGGGAGAGGATCCTCTTTACCACCGGGGAGCTGTTTTTT. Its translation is CASRERILFTTGELFF.

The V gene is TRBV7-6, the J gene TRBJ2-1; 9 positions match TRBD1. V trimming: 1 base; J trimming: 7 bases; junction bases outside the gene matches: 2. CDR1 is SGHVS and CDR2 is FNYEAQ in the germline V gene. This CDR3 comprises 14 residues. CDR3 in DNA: TGTGCCAGCAGCTTAGAGGGACAGGGTAATGAGCAGTTCTTC. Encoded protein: CASSLEGQGNEQFF.

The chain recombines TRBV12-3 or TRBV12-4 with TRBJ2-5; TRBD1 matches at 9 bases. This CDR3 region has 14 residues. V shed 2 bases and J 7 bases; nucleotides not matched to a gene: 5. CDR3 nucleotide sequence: TGTGCCAGCAGTTTACGTGCGACAGGGGGGACCCAGTACTTC. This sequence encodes CASSLRATGGTQYF.

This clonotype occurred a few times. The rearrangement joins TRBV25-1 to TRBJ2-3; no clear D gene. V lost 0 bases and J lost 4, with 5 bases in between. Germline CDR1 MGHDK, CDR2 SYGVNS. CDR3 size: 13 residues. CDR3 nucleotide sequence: TGTGCCAGCAGTGAATATGGAGCAGATACGCAGTATTTT. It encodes CASSEYGADTQYF.

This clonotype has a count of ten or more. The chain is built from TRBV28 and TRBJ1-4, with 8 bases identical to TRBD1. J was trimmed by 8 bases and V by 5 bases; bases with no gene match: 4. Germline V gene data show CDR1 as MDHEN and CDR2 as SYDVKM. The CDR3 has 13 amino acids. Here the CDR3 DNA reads TGTGCCAGCAGTATAGGACAGGGAGAAAAACTGTTTTTT. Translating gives CASSIGQGEKLFF.

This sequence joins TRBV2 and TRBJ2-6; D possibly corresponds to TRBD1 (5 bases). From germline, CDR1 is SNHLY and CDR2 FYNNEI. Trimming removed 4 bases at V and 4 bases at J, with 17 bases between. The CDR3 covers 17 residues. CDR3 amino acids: CASSGSRAATGANVLTF. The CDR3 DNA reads TGTGCCAGCAGTGGTTCCAGGGCGGCTACCGGGGCCAACGTCCTGACTTTC.

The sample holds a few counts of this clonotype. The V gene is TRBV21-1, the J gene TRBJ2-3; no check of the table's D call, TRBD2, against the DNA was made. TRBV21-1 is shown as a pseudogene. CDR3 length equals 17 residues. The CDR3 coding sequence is TGTGCCAGCAGCAATGGCGGGAGAACTAGCTGCACAGATACGCAGTATTTT. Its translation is CASSNGGRTSCTDTQYF.